These 4 T cell receptor beta chains originate from one sample sequenced in a study of identical twins (dated by TCRdb to the mid-2010s). Receptor amplification or capture employed 5' RACE. TCRdb shows the sequencer as Illumina HiSeq 2000. The public reads were quality trimmed at Q25 with fastp and then assembled into clones with MiXCR by TCRdb, keeping productive beta chains. Rows are unified per CDR3 protein, each entry keeping the most common DNA and genes. The sample contains about 700,000 distinct CDR3 sequences, less than 10% of them found a single time. 0.75% to 1% of the sample goes to the ten largest clones. The same specimen was also included in a second study, on yellow fever vaccine responses in identical twins.

Source material: PBMCs. All receptors derive from a woman aged 18-29 years in good health.

This clonotype showed up many times. The chain carries TRBV6-2 or TRBV6-3 and TRBJ2-1; possible D gene TRBD2, 6 bases. Trimming pared 0 bases from V and 6 bases from J, leaving 6 bases between. CDR1 is MNHEY, CDR2 SVGEGT, per germline. The CDR3 is 13 residues long. The CDR3 nucleotides read TGTGCCAGCAGTTACTCGACTAGCAATGAGCAGTTCTTC. Translated: CASSYSTSNEQFF.

This clonotype was counted ten times or more. V is TRBV10-3 and J is TRBJ2-1; TRBD1 matches at 8 bases. The J segment lost 5 bases and the V segment lost 10 bases, leaving 7 bases of the junction unmatched. The germline gives CDR1 ENHRY, CDR2 SYGVKD. The CDR3 is 13 amino acids. The DNA of the CDR3 is TGTGCCACCGGCCCGACAGGGGACAATGAGCAGTTCTTC. Protein product: CATGPTGDNEQFF.

A few counts support this clonotype. The rearrangement links TRBV28 to TRBJ2-2, with 7 positions matching TRBD1. CDR3 length: 18 amino acids. Trimming removed 6 bases from V and 1 base from J; junction bases left unmatched: 14. Germline V gene data show CDR1 as MDHEN and CDR2 as SYDVKM. This CDR3 is CASSSPWPGQENTGELFF. CDR3 nucleotides: TGTGCCAGCAGCTCCCCTTGGCCCGGACAGGAGAACACCGGGGAGCTGTTTTTT.

This clonotype has at least ten counts. The rearrangement uses TRBV29-1 and TRBJ2-7; 8 bases map to TRBD1. The V gene end was trimmed by 7 bases and the J gene end by 3 bases; junction bases not matched to a gene: 8. There are 13 residues in the CDR3. The germline CDR1 and CDR2 sequences are SQVTM and ANQGSEA. The CDR3: CSGGQGRGYEQYF. In DNA, the CDR3 is TGCAGCGGAGGACAGGGTAGGGGCTACGAGCAGTACTTC.